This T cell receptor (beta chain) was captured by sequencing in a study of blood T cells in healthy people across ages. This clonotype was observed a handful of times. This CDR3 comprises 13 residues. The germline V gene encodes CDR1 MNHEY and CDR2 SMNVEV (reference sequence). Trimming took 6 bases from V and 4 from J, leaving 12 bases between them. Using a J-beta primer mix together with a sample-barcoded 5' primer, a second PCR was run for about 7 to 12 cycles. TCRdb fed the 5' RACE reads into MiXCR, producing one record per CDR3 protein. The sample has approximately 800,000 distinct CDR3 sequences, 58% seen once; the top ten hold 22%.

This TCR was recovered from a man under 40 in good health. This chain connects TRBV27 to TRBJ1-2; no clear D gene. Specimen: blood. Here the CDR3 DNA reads TGTGCCAGCAGATCGACAAGCCCCTATGGCTACACCTTC. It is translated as CASRSTSPYGYTF.